The entry below gives a single TCR beta chain sequence along with its context. The CDR3 totals 13 residues. Trimming took off 0 bases at V and 4 bases at J, with 7 bases between the two ends. CDR1 SGHNT and CDR2 YYREEE come from the germline V gene (reference sequence). The data originate from a study of T cell responses to AZD1222 COVID-19 vaccine. The assay was immunoSEQ multiplex PCR, and TCRdb's table has in-frame clones only and misses some. The sample has more than 150,000 clones, almost 95% seen once. This TCR was sampled from an adult in good health. The V and J genes are TRBV5-4 and TRBJ1-2, with D hard to call. Sequences were derived from peripheral blood, sampled on day 0 of AZD1222 vaccination. The CDR3 nucleotides read TGTGCCAGCAGCTTGGTCTCCGTCTATGGCTACACCTTC. It is translated as CASSLVSVYGYTF.